Detailed here is one T cell receptor (beta chain). Its antigen is not identified. Repertoires were generated with immunoSEQ multiplex PCR, while TCRdb's copy carries only in-frame clones and drops some. The sample has fewer than 400,000 clones, over 75% seen once. The sample is drawn from a study of Ad26.COV2.S vaccination and SARS-CoV-2 variants. This sample's treatment: roughly 19 received Ad26.COV2.S at low or high dose, single or two shots; about 5 received placebo; per-sample allocation not given. Day 63 after the first injection of vaccine or placebo was the sampling time. Study observations and caveats: In TCR breadth and depth analyses, total T cell responses may have been underestimated. Post-vaccination spike-specific CD8+ and CD4+ T cell responses reportedly had substantial breadth. With respect to non-spike TCR breadth, vaccine and placebo recipients were similar. Vaccinees displayed broader spike-specific TCR repertoires than placebo recipients.

The CDR3 is made up of 12 amino acids. CDR1 is KGHDR, CDR2 SFDVKD, per germline. Trimming left V 1 base short and J 3 bases short, with 2 bases between. This receptor was obtained from a person aged 18 to 59 who received the Ad26.COV2.S COVID-19 vaccine or a placebo. The chain employs TRBV24-1 and TRBJ2-5, with D unclear. Here the sequenced sample was peripheral blood, taken in a trial of Ad26.COV2.S vaccine versus placebo. The CDR3 DNA is TGTGCCACCAGTGATTTTAAAGAGACCCAGTACTTC. The encoded protein is CATSDFKETQYF.